Listed here are 16 T cell receptor beta chains from one sample, sequenced in a study of T cells after yellow fever vaccination. TCRdb redid the calling of the 5' RACE reads with MiXCR, one entry per CDR3 protein. The repertoire consists of some 320,000 distinct CDR3 sequences, with roughly 10% occurring once and the leading ten covering over 3%. Here the sequenced sample was CD4+ T cells sorted from PBMCs, taken 45 days after the yellow fever booster vaccination. These receptor sequences come from a man aged 18-30 years who received the YFV17D yellow fever vaccine.

The chain uses TRBV6-6 and TRBJ1-2; no definite D call. The CDR3 totals 12 residues. CDR1 is MNHNY, CDR2 SVGAGI, per germline (reference sequence). The V and J ends lost 6 bases and 4 bases respectively, with 9 bases between them. CDR3 coding DNA: TGTGCCAGCAGCCTCTGGCCCTATGGCTACACCTTC. It translates to CASSLWPYGYTF.

The chain links TRBV18 to TRBJ1-1; possibly TRBD1 for D (6 bases). The CDR3 consists of 13 residues. Germline CDR1 KGHSH, CDR2 LQKENI. V gave up 5 bases and J gave up 1 base, with 8 bases separating them. CDR3 loop: CASSGGTNTEAFF. CDR3 sequence (DNA): TGTGCCAGCTCAGGGGGCACGAACACTGAAGCTTTCTTT.

This clonotype has more than one count but fewer than ten. In DNA form, the CDR3 reads TGTGCCTGGGGGGTTGGGGGATACACCGGGGAGCTGTTTTTT. It codes for CAWGVGGYTGELFF. The V and J genes are TRBV30 and TRBJ2-2, with D perhaps assigned TRBD1 or TRBD2 (5 bases each). With 5 bases removed from V and 3 bases from J, the gap between germline ends came to 13 bases. The CDR3 is made up of 14 amino acids. Germline V gene sequence: CDR1 GTSNPN, CDR2 SVGIG (reference sequence).

There are a few counts of this clonotype. This chain connects TRBV7-9 to TRBJ1-6; D gene ambiguous. The CDR3 is 16 residues long. V was shortened by 4 bases and J by 4 bases, with 14 bases between the two germline ends. Germline CDR1 SEHNR, CDR2 FQNEAQ (reference sequence). CDR3 in amino acids: CASSSFGGVYNSPLHF. CDR3 in DNA: TGTGCCAGCAGCTCCTTCGGCGGGGTGTATAATTCACCCCTCCACTTT. Supplemented by reference TRBV7-9 and TRBJ1-6, the full variable domain reads DTGVSQNPRHKITKRGQNVTFRCDPISEHNRLYWYRQTLGQGPEFLTYFQNEAQLEKSRLLSDRFSAERPKGSFSTLEIQRTEQGDSAMYLCASSSFGGVYNSPLHFGNGTRLTVT.

This clonotype appeared many times. The chain combines TRBV11-3 with TRBJ2-3, with D tentatively TRBD2 (6 bases). The CDR3 is made up of 16 amino acids. V lost 0 bases and J 1 base, leaving 11 bases between the germline ends. The germline V gene has CDR1 SGHNT and CDR2 YENEEA. CDR3 sequence: CASSLDGGGGTDTQYF. The CDR3 bases are TGTGCCAGCAGCTTAGATGGAGGAGGGGGCACAGATACGCAGTATTTT.

The chain recombines TRBV20-1 with TRBJ2-5, with D unresolved. Germline CDR1 is DFQATT and CDR2 is SNEGSKA (reference sequence). The V gene lost 4 bases and the J gene lost 7 bases, with 19 bases spanning the gap. The CDR3 is 14 amino acids. The CDR3 DNA sequence: TGCAGTGCTACATTCACTGGCGGAGCTGGGACCCAGTACTTC. This translates into CSATFTGGAGTQYF.

This clonotype showed up just a few times. The rearrangement joins TRBV29-1 to TRBJ1-3; D possibly corresponds to TRBD1 (5 bases). Trimming left V 6 bases short and J 2 bases short, with 8 bases between. The CDR3 is 12 amino acids. Germline CDR1 SQVTM, CDR2 ANQGSEA. The CDR3: CSVRGTGNTIYF. The CDR3 nucleotides are TGCAGCGTGAGGGGAACTGGAAACACCATATATTTT.

V usage is TRBV2 and J usage is TRBJ2-7; 11 bases line up with TRBD2. The ends lost 2 bases at V and 4 bases at J; junction bases unmatched: 4. Germline loops: CDR1 SNHLY, CDR2 FYNNEI. CDR3 length: 15 residues. CDR3 region: CASSETGTSGYEQYF. CDR3 coding DNA: TGTGCCAGCAGTGAAACCGGGACTAGCGGTTACGAGCAGTACTTC.

The rearrangement joins TRBV28 to TRBJ2-5; the D gene is possibly TRBD2 (5 bases). Germline V CDR1 and CDR2: MDHEN, SYDVKM. The CDR3 is made up of 13 amino acids. The V and J ends lost 8 bases and 0 bases respectively, with 10 bases between them. The chain's CDR3 is CASGRTDQETQYF. The CDR3 nucleotides are TGTGCCAGCGGGCGGACTGACCAAGAGACCCAGTACTTC. Complete variable domain (other parts from reference TRBV28 and TRBJ2-5): DVKVTQSSRYLVKRTGEKVFLECVQDMDHENMFWYRQDPGLGLRLIYFSYDVKMKEKGDIPEGYSVSREKKERFSLILESASTNQTSMYLCASGRTDQETQYFGPGTRLLVL.

This clonotype has a handful of counts. This rearrangement joins TRBV6-6 to TRBJ2-7; D is undetermined. Germline V CDR1 and CDR2: MNHNY, SVGAGI (reference sequence). The CDR3 extends over 15 amino acids. The V end was cut by 0 bases, the J end by 2 bases, with 11 bases between. The CDR3 loop reads CASSYSKIGTYEQYF. CDR3 nucleotides: TGTGCCAGCAGTTACTCGAAGATTGGCACCTACGAGCAGTACTTC.

The sample holds a few counts of this clonotype. The J gene is TRBJ1-3, the V gene TRBV6-1; 10 bases align to TRBD1. The CDR3 runs to 17 residues. Trimming at V came to 5 bases and at J to 4 bases, leaving 11 bases not matched to a gene. CDR1 and CDR2 from the germline V gene are MNHNS and SASEGT. In DNA, the CDR3 is TGTGCCAGCAGTTGGGCGGCGGGACAGGGGTTCGGAAACACCATATATTTT. Translation gives CASSWAAGQGFGNTIYF.

This clonotype has ten or more counts. The chain has TRBV6-1 and TRBJ2-7; TRBD1 matches 8 bases. The V segment lost 2 bases and the J segment 4 bases; nucleotides outside the gene matches: 4. Germline CDR1 is MNHNS and CDR2 is SASEGT. This CDR3 spans 14 amino acids. Here the CDR3 reads CASSEPTGVYEQYF. For the CDR3, the DNA is TGTGCCAGCAGTGAACCGACAGGGGTTTACGAGCAGTACTTC.

This clonotype was counted between two and nine times. The chain combines TRBV12-3 or TRBV12-4 with TRBJ1-6; unclear D gene. Trimming cost V 2 bases and J 9 bases, with 11 bases left between them. This CDR3 is built from 14 residues. As DNA, the CDR3 is TGTGCCAGCAGTTTACTGGGCATTTCTTCACCCCTCCACTTT. This gives the protein CASSLLGISSPLHF.

This clonotype was seen at least ten times. V gene TRBV7-8 combines with J gene TRBJ1-1, with D unclear. Trimming pared 3 bases from V and 5 bases from J, leaving 7 bases between. CDR1 SGHVS and CDR2 FQNEAQ come from the germline V gene. The CDR3 totals 12 residues. The CDR3 loop reads CASSLTGTEAFF. CDR3 DNA: TGTGCCAGCAGCTTGACGGGGACTGAAGCTTTCTTT.

This clonotype was observed a handful of times. The chain links TRBV27 to TRBJ2-3, with D possibly being TRBD1 (5 bases). Between the trimmed V and J ends, which lost 6 bases and 3 bases, there was a span of 13 bases. Germline assignment: CDR1 MNHEY and CDR2 SMNVEV (reference sequence). This CDR3 is built from 14 residues. This CDR3 is CASSQAAGTDTQYF. The DNA of the CDR3 is TGTGCCAGCAGCCAAGCCGCAGGGACAGATACGCAGTATTTT.

V and J are TRBV18 and TRBJ1-1; the D is unclear. V was pared by 4 bases and J by 4 bases, with 10 bases between. The CDR3 consists of 13 residues. In germline, CDR1 is KGHSH, CDR2 LQKENI. The CDR3 DNA follows: TGTGCCAGCTCACAACTAGAGAGCACTGAAGCTTTCTTT. It encodes CASSQLESTEAFF.